The 28 T cell receptor beta chains below were found in one sample sequenced in a study of blood T cell repertoires in COVID-19. The method was immunoSEQ multiplex PCR; TCRdb's version includes in-frame clones alone and lacks a portion of them. The table lists fewer than 100,000 clones, roughly 85% of them singletons. The sequenced material came from peripheral blood. Every receptor here comes from a man aged 65 to 85 with acute or convalescent COVID-19.

The genes are TRBV21-1 and TRBJ1-2; the table gives TRBD1 as D, unverified against the DNA. TRBV21-1 is a pseudogene. This CDR3 comprises 15 residues. The CDR3 sequence is CASSPLQGANYGYTF. Here the CDR3 DNA reads TGTGCCAGCAGCCCCCTACAGGGGGCAAACTATGGCTACACCTTC.

This clone was counted a few times. The chain couples TRBV7-9 to TRBJ1-5; maybe TRBD1 (5 bases). V lost 1 base, J lost 2 bases, and 6 bases lay in between. Per the germline V gene, CDR1 is SEHNR and CDR2 is FQNEAQ (reference sequence). The CDR3 contains 14 residues. The CDR3 protein is CASSLEGGNQPQHF. The CDR3 nucleotides are TGTGCCAGCAGCTTAGAAGGGGGCAATCAGCCCCAGCATTTT.

The J gene is TRBJ1-6, the V gene TRBV3-1 (or the pseudogene TRBV3-2); no firm D call. V was shortened by 2 bases and J by 0 bases, with 14 bases between the two germline ends. CDR1 is LGHDT and CDR2 is YNNKEL in the germline V gene (reference sequence). This CDR3 is 18 amino acids long. CDR3 loop: CASSQMMIRSSYNSPLHF. The DNA of the CDR3 is TGTGCCAGCAGCCAAATGATGATACGGAGCTCCTATAATTCACCCCTCCACTTT.

The gene calls are TRBV5-4 and TRBJ2-5; maybe TRBD2 (5 bases). The CDR3 loop spans 14 amino acids. Trimming stripped 5 bases from V and 0 bases from J, with 11 bases between. CDR1 is SGHNT, CDR2 YYREEE, per germline (reference sequence). In nucleotides, the CDR3 is TGTGCCAGCAGGCCTACACTAGACCAAGAGACCCAGTACTTC. This gives the protein CASRPTLDQETQYF.

The genes are TRBV19 and TRBJ2-3, with TRBD1 matching over 9 bases. CDR1 LNHDA and CDR2 SQIVND come from the germline V gene (reference sequence). V lost 6 bases and J lost 2; bases outside the gene matches: 6. The CDR3 length is 15 residues. CDR3 protein: CASSTGQGLTDTQYF. The DNA for the CDR3 is TGTGCCAGTAGCACGGGACAGGGTCTCACAGATACGCAGTATTTT.

In DNA form, the CDR3 reads TGTGCCACCAGCAGCCTACTCCGGGACAGGGGCCAAGAGACCCAGTACTTC. Its protein product is CATSSLLRDRGQETQYF. V gene TRBV15 combines with J gene TRBJ2-5, with 10 bases fitting TRBD1. The V gene's germline CDR1 is LNHNV and CDR2 YYDKDF (reference sequence). V was clipped by 3 bases and J by 1 base; unmatched bases: 8. The CDR3 loop spans 17 amino acids.

V gene TRBV10-2 combines with J gene TRBJ2-7; 10 nucleotides agree with TRBD2. The CDR3 sequence is 14 residues long. Looked up from germline, CDR1 is WSHSY and CDR2 is SAAADI. The trim removed 8 bases at V and 2 bases at J, leaving 6 bases unmatched. This CDR3 is CASGLAGGPYEQYF. CDR3 DNA: TGCGCCAGCGGGTTAGCGGGGGGCCCCTACGAGCAGTACTTC.

The DNA for the CDR3 is TGTGCCAGCAGCTCCCCCGGGACAGGGTCTGTGAAGGGGTATCAGCCCCAGCATTTT. Its translation: CASSSPGTGSVKGYQPQHF. V gene TRBV27 combines with J gene TRBJ1-5; 9 bases map to TRBD1. V lost 6 bases, J lost 5 bases, and 20 bases stayed unmatched. Per germline, CDR1 MNHEY and CDR2 SMNVEV (reference sequence). The CDR3 is 19 amino acids.

V and J are TRBV6-5 and TRBJ2-3; D may be TRBD2 (5 bases). V lost 6 bases and J lost 2, with 12 bases in between. The germline V gene has CDR1 MNHEY and CDR2 SVGAGI. CDR3 length: 14 amino acids. CDR3 coding DNA: TGTGCCAGCAGGCAATTTCGGGACACAGATACGCAGTATTTT. It specifies CASRQFRDTDTQYF.

The chain combines TRBV12-5 with TRBJ2-3, with TRBD2 identical over 12 bases. CDR3 size: 16 residues. V shed 4 bases and J 5 bases; nucleotides not matched to a gene: 7. Germline loops: CDR1 LGHNT, CDR2 FRNRAP. CDR3 in DNA: TGTGCTAGTGGTTCCGGACTAGCGGGGTCAGGAGATACGCAGTATTTT. The encoded protein is CASGSGLAGSGDTQYF.

The V and J genes are TRBV10-1 and TRBJ1-5; 9 positions agree with TRBD1. V was clipped by 5 bases and J by 9 bases; unmatched bases: 8. The CDR3 consists of 14 residues. CDR1 and CDR2 from the germline V gene are WNHNN and SYGVQD (reference sequence). The CDR3 loop is CASSPDRGDLPQHF. In nucleotides, the CDR3 is TGCGCCAGCAGTCCGGACAGGGGTGATCTGCCCCAGCATTTT.

This clone appeared a few times. V usage is TRBV11-2 and J usage is TRBJ2-3; no firm D call. The CDR3 runs 16 residues. Between the trimmed V and J ends, which lost 1 base and 4 bases, there was a span of 15 bases. The V gene's germline CDR1 is SGHAT and CDR2 FQNNGV. CDR3 sequence reads: CASSLGLGRQADTQYF. The DNA of the CDR3 is TGTGCCAGCAGCTTAGGGTTAGGTCGTCAGGCAGATACGCAGTATTTT.

This chain connects TRBV28 to TRBJ2-5, with D possibly matching TRBD2 (6 bases). Trimming took 7 bases from V and 5 from J, leaving 17 bases between them. Germline V gene sequence: CDR1 MDHEN, CDR2 SYDVKM. CDR3 length equals 14 residues. The CDR3 spells CASKRAVAGETQYF. CDR3 bases: TGTGCCAGCAAGCGGGCAGTTGCGGGGGAGACCCAGTACTTC.

This chain joins TRBV28 and TRBJ2-7; TRBD1 matches 8 bases. The CDR3 sequence is 13 residues long. Germline V lookup: CDR1 MDHEN, CDR2 SYDVKM. Trimming took 5 bases from V and 6 from J; bases not matched to a gene: 6. The chain's CDR3 is CASSPQGTGEQYV. The CDR3, as DNA: TGTGCCAGCAGTCCTCAGGGGACAGGCGAGCAGTACGTC.

The gene calls are TRBV19 and TRBJ1-5; D is unresolved. Germline loops: CDR1 LNHDA, CDR2 SQIVND (reference sequence). Trimming removed 3 bases from V and 6 bases from J, with 6 bases in between. The CDR3 consists of 12 residues. The CDR3 reads CASSMSAQPQHF. CDR3 coding DNA: TGTGCCAGTAGTATGAGTGCTCAGCCCCAGCATTTT.

The rearrangement uses TRBV7-9 and TRBJ1-1; D is undetermined. CDR1 SEHNR and CDR2 FQNEAQ come from the germline V gene (reference sequence). The CDR3 covers 11 residues. V was cut by 6 bases and J by 5 bases, with 7 bases left in between. Here the CDR3 DNA reads TGTGCCAGCAGTCTTTATACTGAAGCTTTCTTT. Its protein is CASSLYTEAFF. Looking up the rest from reference TRBV7-9 and TRBJ1-1 gives the full variable domain: DTGVSQNPRHKITKRGQNVTFRCDPISEHNRLYWYRQTLGQGPEFLTYFQNEAQLEKSRLLSDRFSAERPKGSFSTLEIQRTEQGDSAMYLCASSLYTEAFFGQGTRLTVV.

On this clone: Sequence at one end of the junction differs from germline and may be a read error. The V call is TRBV7-7, the J call TRBJ2-5, with D tentatively TRBD1 (6 bases). This CDR3 is built from 13 residues. Germline CDR1 reads SSHAT; CDR2 reads FNYEAQ (reference sequence). CDR3 DNA: TGTGCTAGCAGCACCGGACAGAAAGAGACCCAGTACTTC. It encodes CASSTGQKETQYF.

The sample holds one count of this clone. The V call is TRBV29-1, the J call TRBJ2-3, with 10 bases aligning to TRBD2. Germline CDR1 reads SQVTM; CDR2 reads ANQGSEA. The CDR3 runs 17 residues. Trimming cost V 0 bases and J 6 bases; bases outside gene matches: 12. The CDR3 spells CSVEDPSAGGPWDTQYF. The CDR3 nucleotides read TGCAGCGTTGAAGATCCGTCAGCGGGGGGGCCCTGGGATACGCAGTATTTT.

This clone showed up just a few times. The genes are TRBV5-4 and TRBJ1-2, with D maybe TRBD1 (6 bases). There are 14 residues in the CDR3. V lost 0 bases and J 6 bases, leaving 12 bases between the germline ends. Germline lookup yields CDR1 SGHNT and CDR2 YYREEE (reference sequence). The CDR3 here is CASSLAEGVDGYTF. Here the CDR3 DNA reads TGTGCCAGCAGCTTGGCCGAGGGGGTCGATGGCTACACCTTC.

This chain links TRBV30 with TRBJ1-1; D possibly corresponds to TRBD1 (6 bases). The CDR3 contains 14 residues. Germline CDR1 reads GTSNPN; CDR2 reads SVGIG (reference sequence). V lost 1 base and J 7 bases, leaving 16 bases between the germline ends. CDR3 sequence reads: CAWSGYGLGHEAFF. Here the CDR3 DNA reads TGTGCCTGGAGTGGATACGGGCTGGGACATGAAGCTTTCTTT.

V and J are TRBV5-6 and TRBJ2-3; 15 positions agree with TRBD2. The germline gives CDR1 SGHDT, CDR2 YYEEEE. The CDR3 is made up of 17 amino acids. V lost 4 bases, J lost 5 bases, and 8 bases stayed unmatched. The CDR3: CASSLGLAGGPEDTQYF. The CDR3 DNA sequence: TGTGCCAGCAGCCTAGGACTAGCGGGGGGGCCGGAAGATACGCAGTATTTT.

In nucleotides, the CDR3 is TGTGCCAGCAGGCCGGGACAGGGCACCGGGGAGCTGTTTTTT. It encodes CASRPGQGTGELFF. This rearrangement joins TRBV19 to TRBJ2-2; 9 bases are shared with TRBD1. This CDR3 has 14 residues. V was clipped by 9 bases and J by 4 bases; unmatched bases: 6. Germline-derived CDR1 and CDR2 are LNHDA and SQIVND (reference sequence).

The chain links TRBV2 to TRBJ2-5, with D possibly matching TRBD1 (5 bases). CDR3 length: 13 residues. V was trimmed by 4 bases and J by 9 bases, leaving 15 bases between them. CDR1 is SNHLY, CDR2 FYNNEI, per germline. The CDR3 nucleotides are TGTGCCAGCAGTGGAGTGGGGCCCAGGGCCCAGTACTTC. Translation gives CASSGVGPRAQYF.

The chain links TRBV3-1 (or the pseudogene TRBV3-2) to TRBJ1-1; D not certain. Germline V gene sequence: CDR1 LGHDT, CDR2 YNNKEL (reference sequence). CDR3 length: 15 amino acids. Trimming cost V 1 base and J 6 bases, with 15 bases left between them. CDR3 region: CASSQGGSRRAEAFF. Here the CDR3 DNA reads TGTGCCAGCAGCCAAGGTGGGAGTAGGAGGGCTGAAGCTTTCTTT.

The DNA for the CDR3 is TGTGCCAGCAGTCCCTACCCGGGGACAGGGGGCACCGGGGAGCTGTTTTTT. Translated, it gives CASSPYPGTGGTGELFF. V and J are TRBV27 and TRBJ2-2; 11 bases are shared with TRBD1. The CDR3 runs to 17 residues. The junction had 9 bases not matched to a gene; V was cut back by 5 bases and J by 4 bases. CDR1 and CDR2 from the germline V gene are MNHEY and SMNVEV (reference sequence).

V usage is TRBV19 and J usage is TRBJ2-7; D not certain. Germline loops: CDR1 LNHDA, CDR2 SQIVND (reference sequence). This CDR3 comprises 15 residues. Trimming pared 3 bases from V and 2 bases from J, leaving 14 bases between. The CDR3 region has the DNA TGTGCCAGTAGTATGAGTCTAGGTGGTACCTACGAGCAGTACGTC. Protein sequence: CASSMSLGGTYEQYV.

The V gene is TRBV15, the J gene TRBJ2-7; perhaps TRBD1 as D (5 bases). Trimming removed 0 bases from V and 1 base from J, with 13 bases in between. CDR1 is LNHNV and CDR2 is YYDKDF in the germline V gene (reference sequence). This CDR3 spans 16 amino acids. DNA of the CDR3: TGTGCCACCAGCAGAGATCTATCAGGGTTATCCTACGAGCAGTACTTC. The encoded protein is CATSRDLSGLSYEQYF. Full variable domain (missing parts from reference TRBV15 and TRBJ2-7): DAMVIQNPRYQVTQFGKPVTLSCSQTLNHNVMYWYQQKSSQAPKLLFHYYDKDFNNEADTPDNFQSRRPNTSFCFLDIRSPGLGDTAMYLCATSRDLSGLSYEQYFGPGTRLTVT.

The rearrangement joins TRBV3-1 (or the pseudogene TRBV3-2) to TRBJ1-3; D call uncertain. The CDR3 runs to 16 residues. In germline, CDR1 is LGHDT, CDR2 YNNKEL (reference sequence). Trimming removed 3 bases from V and 0 bases from J, with 12 bases in between. CDR3 residues: CASSHDTALSGNTIYF. CDR3 bases: TGTGCCAGCAGCCATGACACCGCTCTCTCTGGAAACACCATATATTTT.